Following are 30 T cell receptor beta chains from one sample sequenced in a study of cytomegalovirus exposure and HLA in healthy donors. The PCR employed 60 Vbeta primers together with 13 Jbeta primers. Sequenced by immunoSEQ multiplex PCR; TCRdb stores in-frame clones only, minus some. The sample has 100,000 to 150,000 clones; about two thirds are singletons. The specimen was PBMCs. These receptors all stem from a man aged 30 to 45 in good health and CMV-seronegative.

The CDR3 is CASSRGGSYNEQFF. CDR3 sequence (DNA): TGTGCCAGCAGTCGGGGGGGCTCCTACAATGAGCAGTTCTTC. The genes are TRBV14 and TRBJ2-1; 8 positions match TRBD2. Germline-derived CDR1 and CDR2 are SGHDN and FVKESK. Trimming took 6 bases from V and 0 from J; bases not matched to a gene: 1. The CDR3 contains 14 residues. Using reference TRBV14 and TRBJ2-1 for the parts outside the CDR3, the full variable domain is EAGVTQFPSHSVIEKGQTVTLRCDPISGHDNLYWYRRVMGKEIKFLLHFVKESKQDESGMPNNRFLAERTGGTYSTLKVQPAELEDSGVYFCASSRGGSYNEQFFGPGTRLTVL.

The genes are TRBV19 and TRBJ2-2, with D possibly TRBD1 on 6 matching bases. CDR1 and CDR2 from the germline V gene are LNHDA and SQIVND (reference sequence). The CDR3 consists of 14 residues. The V gene lost 5 bases and the J gene lost 0 bases, with 7 bases spanning the gap. The CDR3 nucleotides read TGTGCCAGTAGTCAGGGGCCGAACACCGGGGAGCTGTTTTTT. It translates to CASSQGPNTGELFF.

This clone was counted only a few times. CDR3 in amino acids: CSVAATGGDEQYF. Written as DNA, the CDR3 is TGCAGCGTCGCCGCGACAGGGGGCGACGAGCAGTACTTC. The V gene is TRBV29-1, the J gene TRBJ2-7, with 10 bases matching TRBD1. In germline, CDR1 is SQVTM, CDR2 ANQGSEA. The CDR3 is 13 residues long. The trim removed 6 bases at V and 5 bases at J, leaving 7 bases unmatched.

CDR3 DNA sequence: TGTGCCAGCAGCCCCTTCCCCGAGGCTTTCTTT. It translates to CASSPFPEAFF. The gene calls are TRBV9 and TRBJ1-1; D gene unclear. Germline CDR1 SGDLS, CDR2 YYNGEE. This CDR3 comprises 11 residues. V dropped 4 bases and J dropped 11 bases, with 12 bases sitting between them.

To note about this clone: The same CDR3 arises from other DNA sequences in this sample as well. The chain couples TRBV5-4 to TRBJ1-4, with 8 bases aligning to TRBD1. Germline V gene data show CDR1 as SGHNT and CDR2 as YYREEE (reference sequence). J gave up 8 bases and V 4 bases, and 13 bases lay outside the gene matches. This CDR3 contains 16 residues. CDR3 protein: CASSTHTGGAAEKLFF. CDR3 sequence (DNA): TGTGCCAGCAGCACACACACAGGGGGTGCGGCGGAAAAACTGTTTTTT. The full variable domain, completed using reference TRBV5-4 and TRBJ1-4, is ETGVTQSPTHLIKTRGQQVTLRCSSQSGHNTVSWYQQALGQGPQFIFQYYREEENGRGNFPPRFSGLQFPNYSSELNVNALELDDSALYLCASSTHTGGAAEKLFFGSGTQLSVL.

This clone was seen only a few times. CDR3 nucleotides: TGTGCCAGCAGGACAAGGGAGCCATCTGGAAACACCATATATTTT. Encoded protein: CASRTREPSGNTIYF. The chain has TRBV2 and TRBJ1-3; D uncertain. The germline V and J ends were trimmed by 6 bases and 1 base, with 13 bases remaining between them. Germline V gives CDR1 SNHLY, CDR2 FYNNEI. The CDR3 has 15 amino acids.

The J gene is TRBJ1-3, the V gene TRBV7-2, with unresolved D. The CDR3 sequence is 13 residues long. V was cut by 1 base and J by 8 bases, with 9 bases left in between. Germline V gene data show CDR1 as SGHTA and CDR2 as FQGNSA. The CDR3 DNA reads as TGTGCCAGCAGCTTAGGCGGACTTGACACCATATATTTT. It encodes CASSLGGLDTIYF.

The CDR3, as DNA: TGCGCCAGCAGCCCCCCCGCAGGGGCCTACAATGAGCAGTTCTTC. This gives the protein CASSPPAGAYNEQFF. The chain uses TRBV5-1 and TRBJ2-1; possibly TRBD1 for D (6 bases). CDR1 is SGHRS and CDR2 is YFSETQ in the germline V gene. Trimming shortened V by 4 bases and J by 2 bases, and 13 bases separated the two germline ends. This CDR3 is 15 amino acids long.

Only a few counts were recorded for this clone. The rearrangement uses TRBV7-3 and TRBJ2-5; 7 bases agree with TRBD1. CDR3 size: 15 residues. Germline lookup yields CDR1 SGHTA and CDR2 FQGTGA. Trimming at V came to 5 bases and at J to 1 base, leaving 7 bases not matched to a gene. The CDR3 sequence: CASSPSGQIQETQYF. The CDR3 DNA follows: TGTGCCAGCAGCCCTTCGGGACAGATCCAAGAGACCCAGTACTTC.

This clone was found once. This chain connects TRBV6-5 to TRBJ1-5; TRBD1 agrees at 7 bases. The germline gives CDR1 MNHEY, CDR2 SVGAGI. V lost 0 bases, J lost 4 bases, and 6 bases stayed unmatched. The CDR3 consists of 16 residues. The CDR3 region has the DNA TGTGCCAGCAGTTACTCGAGGGACAGTCCTAATCAGCCCCAGCATTTT. Amino acid sequence: CASSYSRDSPNQPQHF.

Points on this clone: One end of the junction varies from germline; a read error may be responsible. This rearrangement joins TRBV7-9 to TRBJ1-4; 7 bases fit TRBD1. CDR3 length equals 16 residues. Germline V gene data show CDR1 as SEHNR and CDR2 as FQNEAQ (reference sequence). DNA of the CDR3: TGTTCCAGCAGCTTAGCGTTAGGGGGCGGAGATGAAAAACTGTTTTTT. This gives the protein CSSSLALGGGDEKLFF.

The chain has TRBV19 and TRBJ2-1, with 15 bases aligning to TRBD2. The V and J ends lost 1 base and 7 bases, in that order; junction bases with no gene match: 2. This CDR3 region has 16 residues. Germline CDR1 LNHDA, CDR2 SQIVND (reference sequence). As DNA, the CDR3 is TGTGCCAGTAGTATAGGGGGACTAGCGGGGGGAAATGAGCAGTTCTTC. Translating it yields CASSIGGLAGGNEQFF.

The chain links TRBV7-9 to TRBJ2-3; 9 nucleotides agree with TRBD2. Germline CDR1 and CDR2: SEHNR and FQNEAQ (reference sequence). This CDR3 spans 17 amino acids. Trimming took 5 bases from V and 1 from J; bases not matched to a gene: 10. CDR3 region: CASSPFRERGGTDTQYF. The CDR3 coding sequence is TGTGCCAGCAGCCCCTTTCGTGAGCGGGGGGGCACAGATACGCAGTATTTT.

The rearrangement links TRBV7-9 to TRBJ2-7, with 8 positions matching TRBD1. Germline V gene lookup returns CDR1 SEHNR and CDR2 FQNEAQ (reference sequence). This CDR3 contains 16 residues. V lost 1 base and J lost 5; bases outside the gene matches: 10. The CDR3 DNA is TGTGCCAGCAGCTTAGTAGCCCGGACAGGGCAGGACGAGCAGTACTTC. It encodes CASSLVARTGQDEQYF.

The chain carries TRBV5-1 and TRBJ1-3; D not resolved. The CDR3 contains 14 residues. Germline CDR1 reads SGHRS; CDR2 reads YFSETQ. V lost 1 base and J 0 bases, leaving 5 bases between the germline ends. DNA for the CDR3: TGCGCCAGCAGCTTGTACAGCTCTGGAAACACCATATATTTT. Its protein product is CASSLYSSGNTIYF.

The chain joins TRBV9 to TRBJ2-1; D possibly corresponds to TRBD2 (5 bases). There are 13 residues in the CDR3. CDR1 is SGDLS and CDR2 is YYNGEE in the germline V gene. The V gene lost 2 bases and the J gene lost 9 bases, with 12 bases spanning the gap. For the CDR3, the DNA is TGTGCCAGCAGCGTCGGACTGTTAAGTGAGCAGTTCTTC. Amino acid sequence: CASSVGLLSEQFF.

The chain combines TRBV7-9 with TRBJ2-1; perhaps TRBD1 as D (6 bases). Germline-derived CDR1 and CDR2 are SEHNR and FQNEAQ (reference sequence). Trimming stripped 7 bases from V and 8 bases from J, with 27 bases between. The CDR3 spans 17 residues. The DNA for the CDR3 is TGTGCCAGCACCACGGACAGTAACCAGGTGTTTGTCCATGAGCAGTTCTTC. Residues: CASTTDSNQVFVHEQFF. Looking up the rest from reference TRBV7-9 and TRBJ2-1 gives the full variable domain: DTGVSQNPRHKITKRGQNVTFRCDPISEHNRLYWYRQTLGQGPEFLTYFQNEAQLEKSRLLSDRFSAERPKGSFSTLEIQRTEQGDSAMYLCASTTDSNQVFVHEQFFGPGTRLTVL.

The chain combines TRBV28 with TRBJ1-4; possibly TRBD1 for D (6 bases). Trimming took off 8 bases at V and 4 bases at J, with 11 bases between the two ends. Germline-derived CDR1 and CDR2 are MDHEN and SYDVKM. This CDR3 is built from 13 residues. The CDR3 sequence is CASAGGINEKLFF. CDR3 nucleotide sequence: TGTGCCAGCGCGGGGGGCATTAATGAAAAACTGTTTTTT.

This sequence joins TRBV6-1 and TRBJ2-7, with 7 positions matching TRBD1. The J segment lost 2 bases and the V segment lost 6 bases, leaving 4 bases of the junction unmatched. CDR3 length: 13 amino acids. Germline-derived CDR1 and CDR2 are MNHNS and SASEGT. The CDR3 region is CASRPRGTYEQYF. CDR3 in DNA: TGTGCCAGCAGGCCCAGGGGGACCTACGAGCAGTACTTC.

In its sample, this clone was seen a few times. The chain recombines TRBV9 with TRBJ1-6, with D possibly TRBD1 on 5 matching bases. Trimming pared 3 bases from V and 10 bases from J, leaving 11 bases between. CDR3 length: 13 residues. Per germline, CDR1 SGDLS and CDR2 YYNGEE. In DNA form, the CDR3 reads TGTGCCAGCAGCGAGGGGAGGGAGTCACCCCTCCACTTT. Residues: CASSEGRESPLHF.

The sample holds a few counts of this clone. This chain uses TRBV4-2 with TRBJ2-3; 7 nucleotides align to TRBD2. Germline CDR1 LGHNA, CDR2 YNFKEQ. The CDR3 is 14 residues long. The ends lost 0 bases at V and 6 bases at J; junction bases unmatched: 3. CDR3 coding DNA: TGTGCCAGCAGCCAAGAGGACGGGGGGGATACGCAGTATTTT. Translated, it gives CASSQEDGGDTQYF.

The chain recombines TRBV5-5 with TRBJ1-2; D is unclear. CDR1 and CDR2 (germline): SGHKS, YYEKEE (reference sequence). V lost 5 bases and J 2 bases, leaving 10 bases between the germline ends. The CDR3 is made up of 13 amino acids. For the CDR3, the DNA is TGTGCCAGCAGTTACGGTTCAAACTATGGCTACACCTTC. This codes for CASSYGSNYGYTF.

The rearrangement uses TRBV4-1 and TRBJ2-2; possible D gene TRBD2, 5 bases. Germline CDR1 reads MGHRA; CDR2 reads YSYEKL. The CDR3 has 15 residues. Trimming removed 3 bases at V and 1 base at J, with 9 bases between. The CDR3 loop is CASSQRTQNTGELFF. CDR3 coding DNA: TGCGCCAGCAGCCAGCGGACTCAGAACACCGGGGAGCTGTTTTTT.

The gene calls are TRBV4-3 and TRBJ2-1; D uncertain. Germline V gene lookup returns CDR1 LGHNA and CDR2 YSLEER. Trimming removed 1 base from V and 4 bases from J, with 5 bases in between. This CDR3 has 13 residues. CDR3 in amino acids: CASSQVSYNEQFF. CDR3 in DNA: TGCGCCAGCAGCCAAGTTTCGTACAATGAGCAGTTCTTC.

The V call is TRBV28, the J call TRBJ2-7; TRBD1 aligns across 7 bases. J gave up 0 bases and V 8 bases, and 10 bases lay outside the gene matches. CDR1 and CDR2 (germline): MDHEN, SYDVKM. This CDR3 comprises 15 residues. CDR3 loop: CASSRDSAFSYEQYF. In DNA form, the CDR3 reads TGTGCCAGCTCTAGGGACAGCGCTTTCTCCTACGAGCAGTACTTC.

This clone was recorded a few times. This chain connects TRBV28 to TRBJ1-2; D possibly corresponds to TRBD1 (6 bases). Per the germline V gene, CDR1 is MDHEN and CDR2 is SYDVKM. V lost 3 bases, J lost 5 bases, and 16 bases lay in between. The CDR3 has 15 amino acids. The CDR3 sequence is CASSLNREGGYGYTF. CDR3 DNA sequence: TGTGCCAGCAGTTTGAACAGGGAGGGTGGATATGGCTACACCTTC.

This sequence joins TRBV27 and TRBJ1-6, with D perhaps TRBD1 (6 bases). V was cut by 5 bases and J by 8 bases, with 16 bases left in between. Germline loops: CDR1 MNHEY, CDR2 SMNVEV (reference sequence). The CDR3 extends over 15 amino acids. CDR3 region: CASSPEGGIYSPLHF. In DNA form, the CDR3 reads TGTGCCAGCAGTCCAGAGGGGGGGATTTATTCACCCCTCCACTTT.

The chain combines TRBV6-4 with TRBJ1-3; 7 nucleotides line up with TRBD1. Germline V gene sequence: CDR1 MRHNA, CDR2 SNTAGT. Germline trimming cut 7 bases from V and 2 bases from J; bases unmatched to any gene: 11. The CDR3 sequence is 16 residues long. DNA of the CDR3: TGTGCCAGCAACAGGGGATTGATCGAGGCTGGAAACACCATATATTTT. This encodes CASNRGLIEAGNTIYF.

The chain employs TRBV6-1 and TRBJ1-3; TRBD1 is a possible D gene (6 bases). CDR1 MNHNS and CDR2 SASEGT come from the germline V gene. The CDR3 totals 15 residues. V was cut by 2 bases and J by 5 bases, with 13 bases left in between. This CDR3 is CASSEPRQARNTIYF. The CDR3 DNA is TGTGCCAGCAGTGAACCGAGACAGGCTAGAAACACCATATATTTT.

This clone was detected only a few times. The rearrangement uses TRBV4-3 and TRBJ1-4; TRBD1 matches 7 bases. Losses at the gene ends were 4 bases for V and 5 bases for J; bases not matched to a gene: 7. The CDR3 sequence is 15 residues long. Germline CDR1 LGHNA, CDR2 YSLEER. CDR3 nucleotide sequence: TGCGCCAGCAGCCCGCTCCCAGGGGGGAATGAAAAACTGTTTTTT. This translates into CASSPLPGGNEKLFF.